This T cell receptor beta chain is drawn from a study of cytomegalovirus exposure and HLA in healthy donors. The sample holds a few counts of this clone. There are 15 residues in the CDR3. Deletions cut 6 bases from V and 4 bases from J, with 19 bases between. Germline values: CDR1 SGHNT, CDR2 YYREEE (reference sequence). PCR employed 60 Vbeta and 13 Jbeta primers. Method: immunoSEQ multiplex PCR; TCRdb's copy keeps in-frame clones and lacks some. The table includes 95,000 to 150,000 clones, 60% to 85% detected once. This chain links TRBV5-4 with TRBJ1-2, with D possibly being TRBD1 (5 bases). The sequenced material came from PBMCs. This receptor was obtained from a man younger than 40 in good health and CMV-seronegative. Here the CDR3 DNA reads TGTGCCAGCAACCAGGGCTCCCCCAGAGGCTATGGCTACACCTTC. Amino acids: CASNQGSPRGYGYTF.